One T cell receptor beta chain is described in this entry. With a J-beta primer mix and a sample-barcoded 5' primer, a second PCR ran 7 to 11 cycles. TCRdb processed the 5' RACE reads anew with MiXCR; each CDR3 protein has one entry. This sample has about 680,000 distinct CDR3 sequences, with approximately 49% found just once. This CDR3 contains 16 residues. Germline CDR1 reads DFQATT; CDR2 reads SNEGSKA (reference sequence). With 0 bases removed from V and 2 bases from J, the gap between germline ends came to 14 bases. These data are taken from a study of blood T cells in healthy people across ages. Looking at the study overall: Template switching retrieved approximately one barcoded beta molecule for each two T cells.

What was sequenced was blood. The genes are TRBV20-1 and TRBJ1-5; D is uncertain. The sequence derives from a woman aged 60 to 75 in good health. The CDR3 spells CSARDRRSGGNQPQHF. The CDR3 DNA reads TGCAGTGCTAGAGACAGGAGAAGTGGGGGCAATCAGCCCCAGCATTTT.